Each of the 18 T cell receptor beta chains below was sequenced from the same sample in a study of CD8+CD57+ T cells in acquired aplastic anemia. By flow cytometry, patients selected for sequencing had shown an expansion of CD8+CD57+ cells. The template for TCR beta VDJ and CDR3 sequence profiling was genomic DNA. TCRdb re-called the reads with MiXCR, one entry per CDR3 protein. In the table there are a few hundred thousand distinct CDR3 sequences, about a third of which are singletons. The sample comprised sorted CD4+, CD8+, or CD8+CD57+ T cells (not recorded which) from PBMCs. These receptors came from a human donor with aplastic anemia.

The J gene is TRBJ2-7, the V gene TRBV12-3 or TRBV12-4; 8 positions agree with TRBD2. This CDR3 contains 14 residues. V shed 4 bases, J shed 4 bases, and the junction held 6 bases outside the gene matches. CDR3 sequence: CASSSRGGPYEQYF. In nucleotides, the CDR3 is TGTGCCAGCAGTTCCCGGGGGGGGCCTTACGAGCAGTACTTC.

This clonotype was counted at least ten times. The chain joins TRBV10-1 to TRBJ2-7; 9 nucleotides align to TRBD2. CDR3 size: 16 residues. V shed 0 bases, J shed 2 bases, and the junction held 5 bases outside the gene matches. The V gene's germline CDR1 is WNHNN and CDR2 SYGVQD (reference sequence). CDR3 nucleotides: TGCGCCAGCAGTGAGTCTGAAGCGGGGGGAACCTACGAGCAGTACTTC. Translated: CASSESEAGGTYEQYF.

This clonotype was counted a few times. The CDR3 sequence: CASSLGGDLAKNIQYF. CDR3 in DNA: TGTGCCAGCAGCTTAGGGGGGGATCTAGCCAAAAACATTCAGTACTTC. The chain employs TRBV7-2 and TRBJ2-4; D perhaps matches TRBD2 (6 bases). V dropped 1 base and J dropped 0 bases, with 10 bases sitting between them. This CDR3 has 16 residues. Germline CDR1 reads SGHTA; CDR2 reads FQGNSA.

The chain is built from TRBV2 and TRBJ2-1; TRBD2 matches 7 bases. The CDR3 is made up of 14 amino acids. V lost 6 bases, J lost 8 bases, and 10 bases stayed unmatched. From germline, CDR1 is SNHLY and CDR2 FYNNEI. The CDR3 is CASRPNSGPDEQFF. CDR3 DNA: TGTGCCAGCAGGCCAAATAGCGGGCCGGATGAGCAGTTCTTC.

About this clonotype: A much larger clone differs from this one at a single base, so this may be a read error. Here the CDR3 DNA reads TGTGCCATCGGTGAGACCTCTTTGCGGGATCTCTACGAGCAGTACTTC. Protein: CAIGETSLRDLYEQYF. The chain links TRBV10-3 to TRBJ2-7, with D possibly being TRBD2 (6 bases). The CDR3 loop spans 16 amino acids. CDR1 is ENHRY, CDR2 SYGVKD, per germline.

The table lists this clonotype with a few counts. A read error may produce the germline difference seen at one junction end. This chain links TRBV12-3 or TRBV12-4 with TRBJ2-1; 10 nucleotides agree with TRBD2. The CDR3 extends over 16 amino acids. Written as DNA, the CDR3 is TGTGCCAGCAGATTAGCGGGAGGTCGTACCGCCTATGAGCAGTTCTTC. This encodes CASRLAGGRTAYEQFF.

This clonotype was seen more than once but under ten times. The chain couples TRBV2 to TRBJ2-2, with 7 bases that match TRBD1. This CDR3 region has 15 residues. Germline V gene lookup returns CDR1 SNHLY and CDR2 FYNNEI. After removal of 6 bases from V and 0 bases from J, the junction contained 4 bases not matched to a gene. The CDR3 loop is CASRGTAANTGELFF. The DNA for the CDR3 is TGTGCCAGCAGGGGGACAGCGGCGAACACCGGGGAGCTGTTTTTT.

This clonotype occurred once. Written as DNA, the CDR3 is TGTGCCAGTAGTTCCTTTTACTGGGGGACCCAGTACTTC. Its translation is CASSSFYWGTQYF. V gene TRBV19 combines with J gene TRBJ2-5; D remains ambiguous. Germline CDR1 and CDR2: LNHDA and SQIVND (reference sequence). The CDR3 totals 13 residues. Trimming stripped 5 bases from V and 7 bases from J, with 14 bases between.

This clonotype was detected a few times. The genes are TRBV5-8 and TRBJ1-5, with a weak D call TRBD1 (5 bases). With 0 bases removed from V and 1 base from J, the gap between germline ends came to 8 bases. CDR1 is SGHTS, CDR2 YDEGEE, per germline. The CDR3 contains 15 residues. CDR3 loop: CASSLGGMSNQPQHF. The CDR3 region has the DNA TGTGCCAGCAGCTTGGGGGGCATGAGCAATCAGCCCCAGCATTTT.

This clonotype was counted at least ten times. This sequence joins TRBV6-1 and TRBJ1-2; the match to TRBD1 covers 9 bases. Looked up from germline, CDR1 is MNHNS and CDR2 is SASEGT. The CDR3 is 15 residues long. Germline trimming cut 8 bases from V and 2 bases from J; bases unmatched to any gene: 9. The DNA of the CDR3 is TGTGCCAGCGCCAAAACCGGGACAGGGAACTATGGCTACACCTTC. Encoded protein: CASAKTGTGNYGYTF.

This clonotype was detected many times. V and J are TRBV19 and TRBJ1-5; tentatively, D is TRBD1 (6 bases). This CDR3 spans 14 amino acids. Germline V lookup: CDR1 LNHDA, CDR2 SQIVND (reference sequence). V was clipped by 5 bases and J by 4 bases, with 12 bases between them. The CDR3 spells CASSPPQGNQPQHF. In nucleotides, the CDR3 is TGTGCCAGTAGTCCACCACAGGGAAATCAGCCCCAGCATTTT.

The rearrangement uses TRBV27 and TRBJ1-3; 10 bases are a match to TRBD1. In germline, CDR1 is MNHEY, CDR2 SMNVEV (reference sequence). The CDR3 contains 15 residues. V dropped 9 bases and J dropped 2; count of bases not matched to a gene: 7. The CDR3 loop is CASFRDRGAGNTIYF. The CDR3 DNA reads as TGTGCCAGTTTCCGGGACAGGGGTGCTGGAAACACCATATATTTT.

This clonotype was detected ten times or more. The chain joins TRBV6-1 to TRBJ1-5; TRBD1 is a possible D gene (5 bases). Germline V gene sequence: CDR1 MNHNS, CDR2 SASEGT. Trimming took off 8 bases at V and 0 bases at J, with 8 bases between the two ends. The CDR3 is 13 residues long. The CDR3 sequence: CASQGNSNQPQHF. The CDR3 DNA sequence: TGTGCCAGCCAGGGAAATAGCAATCAGCCCCAGCATTTT.

This clonotype was counted only a few times. The chain carries TRBV7-3 and TRBJ2-1; D gene unclear. Trimming left V 2 bases short and J 0 bases short, with 11 bases between. Germline V gene lookup returns CDR1 SGHTA and CDR2 FQGTGA. This CDR3 has 16 residues. The CDR3 nucleotides read TGTGCCAGCAGCTTAGTGGGTGAAAGCTCCTACAATGAGCAGTTCTTC. Translation: CASSLVGESSYNEQFF.

This clonotype has more than one count but fewer than ten. The CDR3 loop is CASVPRWGEGEQFF. In DNA form, the CDR3 reads TGTGCCAGCGTCCCACGGTGGGGGGAGGGTGAGCAGTTCTTC. The chain employs TRBV10-3 and TRBJ2-1; the match to TRBD2 covers 7 bases. Germline-derived CDR1 and CDR2 are ENHRY and SYGVKD. Trimming cost V 10 bases and J 9 bases; bases outside gene matches: 15. The CDR3 extends over 14 amino acids.

This clonotype was detected many times. The conserved final phenylalanine or tryptophan is absent from the CDR3, which likely points to a read error. No DNA is shown, since the ends of the CDR3 on it are uncertain; the CDR3 is the one TCRdb lists. The chain joins TRBV7-9 to TRBJ2-1; TRBD2 reflects the table's D call only, with no check against the DNA. Germline V lookup: CDR1 SEHNR, CDR2 FQNEAQ (reference sequence). The CDR3 length is 11 residues, termini included. The CDR3 region is CASNIKGLAVV.

This clonotype was counted many times. The chain employs TRBV2 and TRBJ1-2, with D perhaps TRBD1 (5 bases). Trimming removed 6 bases at V and 9 bases at J, with 17 bases between. The CDR3 totals 13 residues. In germline, CDR1 is SNHLY, CDR2 FYNNEI. CDR3 coding DNA: TGTGCCAGCAGGGGGGGGACCGAAGAGAGCTACACCTTC. Residues: CASRGGTEESYTF.

The V and J genes are TRBV6-1 and TRBJ1-6; possible D gene TRBD1, 6 bases. The CDR3 spans 12 residues. CDR1 is MNHNS and CDR2 is SASEGT in the germline V gene. V was trimmed by 8 bases and J by 7 bases, leaving 9 bases between them. The CDR3 spells CASAGDNSPLHF. CDR3 nucleotide sequence: TGTGCCAGCGCAGGGGACAATTCACCCCTCCACTTT.